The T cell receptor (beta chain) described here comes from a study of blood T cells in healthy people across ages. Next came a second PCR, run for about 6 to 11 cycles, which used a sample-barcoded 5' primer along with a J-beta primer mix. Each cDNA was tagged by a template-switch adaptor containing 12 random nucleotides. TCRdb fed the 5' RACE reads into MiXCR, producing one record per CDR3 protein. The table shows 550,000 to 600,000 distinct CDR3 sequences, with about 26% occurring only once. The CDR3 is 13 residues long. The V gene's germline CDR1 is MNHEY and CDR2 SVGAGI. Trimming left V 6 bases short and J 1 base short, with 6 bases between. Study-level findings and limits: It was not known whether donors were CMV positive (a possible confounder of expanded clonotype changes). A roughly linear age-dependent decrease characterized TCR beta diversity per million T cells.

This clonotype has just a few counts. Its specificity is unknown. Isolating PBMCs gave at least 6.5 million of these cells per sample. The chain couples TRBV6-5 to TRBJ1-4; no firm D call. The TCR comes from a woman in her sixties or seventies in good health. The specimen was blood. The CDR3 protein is CASSPGTNEKLFF. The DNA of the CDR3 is TGTGCCAGCAGCCCTGGAACTAATGAAAAACTGTTTTTT.